This T cell receptor (beta chain) was profiled in a study of blood T cell repertoires in COVID-19. Study-level background: The cDNA or gDNA used as material had been derived from T cells, B-cell-depleted T cells, or PBMCs.

Germline CDR1 MGHRA, CDR2 YSYEKL. This CDR3 is built from 14 residues. V was clipped by 0 bases and J by 7 bases, with 12 bases between them. Generated by immunoSEQ multiplex PCR, the TCRdb table keeps only in-frame clones and is missing some. The profile shows 45,000 to 50,000 clones, 75% to 90% of them singletons. Sequenced sample: peripheral blood. The rearrangement joins TRBV4-1 to TRBJ1-1; no clear D. The source of this sequence is an elderly woman with COVID-19, enrolled during active disease. As DNA, the CDR3 is TGCGCCAGCAGCCAAGAACGGAAGAGCGTTGAAGCTTTCTTT. Residues: CASSQERKSVEAFF.